The next 15 T cell receptor beta chains were all read from a single sample in a study of identical twins. TCRdb reprocessed the 5' RACE reads with MiXCR, giving one entry per CDR3 protein. The table lists hundreds of thousands of distinct CDR3 sequences, over 8.5% of them singletons. These same records also appear under a second study, on yellow fever vaccine responses in identical twins.

The source material was PBMCs. The source is a woman aged 18-35 years in good health.

The table lists this clonotype with many counts. The V gene is TRBV4-2, the J gene TRBJ2-5, with D perhaps matching TRBD1 (7 bases). CDR1 and CDR2 (germline): LGHNA, YNFKEQ. This CDR3 is built from 14 residues. Trimming left V 4 bases short and J 1 base short, with 10 bases between. The CDR3 spells CASSPGGSQETQYF. The CDR3 DNA sequence: TGTGCCAGCAGCCCAGGGGGGAGCCAAGAGACCCAGTACTTC.

This clonotype was detected a few times. The chain employs TRBV5-1 and TRBJ1-1; the match to TRBD1 covers 8 bases. The CDR3 loop spans 15 amino acids. After removal of 1 base from V and 3 bases from J, the junction contained 5 bases not matched to a gene. Germline CDR1 and CDR2: SGHRS and YFSETQ. The CDR3 protein is CASSLRDRFDTEAFF. The CDR3 nucleotides are TGCGCCAGCAGCTTGAGGGACAGGTTTGACACTGAAGCTTTCTTT.

This clonotype turned up a few times. The chain links TRBV7-9 to TRBJ1-6, with D uncertain. This CDR3 comprises 14 residues. V was trimmed by 5 bases and J by 9 bases, leaving 14 bases between them. CDR1 and CDR2 (germline): SEHNR, FQNEAQ (reference sequence). The CDR3 DNA sequence: TGTGCCAGCAGCCCGGGAGGCGGAATTTCACCCCTCCACTTT. Protein sequence: CASSPGGGISPLHF.

V and J are TRBV5-1 and TRBJ2-3; D gene ambiguous. In germline, CDR1 is SGHRS, CDR2 YFSETQ. CDR3 length: 14 amino acids. V lost 0 bases, J lost 6 bases, and 11 bases lay in between. As DNA, the CDR3 is TGCGCCAGCAGCTTGGCTTGGATAGGGGATACGCAGTATTTT. The encoded protein is CASSLAWIGDTQYF.

This clonotype appeared many times. This chain connects TRBV28 to TRBJ1-1, with 7 nucleotides matching TRBD1. The CDR3 runs 16 residues. Per the germline V gene, CDR1 is MDHEN and CDR2 is SYDVKM. Trimming took 5 bases from V and 6 from J; bases not matched to a gene: 15. The CDR3 sequence: CASSPGGTGGVAEAFF. The CDR3 nucleotides are TGTGCCAGCAGTCCAGGGGGAACGGGGGGAGTCGCTGAAGCTTTCTTT.

This clonotype was observed a few times. The chain links TRBV7-2 to TRBJ2-7; TRBD2 matches at 10 bases. Germline CDR1 and CDR2: SGHTA and FQGNSA. V shed 5 bases and J 1 base; nucleotides not matched to a gene: 8. The CDR3 runs 16 residues. The CDR3 sequence: CASSPRTSGSSYEQYF. In DNA, the CDR3 is TGTGCCAGCAGCCCCAGGACTAGCGGATCATCCTACGAGCAGTACTTC.

The chain couples TRBV7-9 to TRBJ2-3; 7 bases are shared with TRBD2. The J segment lost 10 bases and the V segment lost 6 bases, leaving 7 bases of the junction unmatched. The CDR3 loop spans 12 amino acids. Germline V gene sequence: CDR1 SEHNR, CDR2 FQNEAQ (reference sequence). CDR3 sequence: CASSSSGEAQYF. The CDR3 nucleotides are TGTGCCAGCAGTTCGAGCGGGGAGGCGCAGTATTTT.

CDR3 coding DNA: TGTGCCAGCAGCGCAGGTCCGGGAAGCACAGATACGCAGTATTTT. Amino acid sequence: CASSAGPGSTDTQYF. The V gene is TRBV9, the J gene TRBJ2-3, with D possibly matching TRBD2 (5 bases). This CDR3 region has 15 residues. Trimming removed 3 bases at V and 0 bases at J, with 11 bases between. Germline V gene lookup returns CDR1 SGDLS and CDR2 YYNGEE.

This clonotype was seen a handful of times. The chain links TRBV9 to TRBJ2-5; 7 bases match TRBD1. Germline values: CDR1 SGDLS, CDR2 YYNGEE. CDR3 length: 13 amino acids. With V trimmed by 6 bases and J by 1 base, 3 bases remained unmatched. CDR3 sequence: CASNRGFQETQYF. CDR3 DNA sequence: TGTGCCAGCAACAGGGGCTTCCAAGAGACCCAGTACTTC. The full variable domain, its missing parts supplied by reference TRBV9 and TRBJ2-5, is DSGVTQTPKHLITATGQRVTLRCSPRSGDLSVYWYQQSLDQGLQFLIQYYNGEERAKGNILERFSAQQFPDLHSELNLSSLELGDSALYFCASNRGFQETQYFGPGTRLLVL.

This clonotype was counted only a few times. The chain links TRBV12-3 or TRBV12-4 to TRBJ2-3; D might be TRBD1 (8 bases). The CDR3 covers 17 residues. The V gene lost 2 bases and the J gene lost 3 bases, with 18 bases spanning the gap. The CDR3 loop reads CASSLKGGTGGTDTQYF. The DNA for the CDR3 is TGTGCCAGCAGTTTAAAGGGGGGGACAGGCGGGACAGATACGCAGTATTTT.

This clonotype was counted ten times or more. V gene TRBV3-1 combines with J gene TRBJ2-7, with D possibly TRBD2 on 6 matching bases. This CDR3 has 14 amino acids. The V gene lost 1 base and the J gene lost 3 bases, with 10 bases spanning the gap. In germline, CDR1 is LGHDT, CDR2 YNNKEL (reference sequence). CDR3 sequence reads: CASSQGIGSYEQYF. The DNA for the CDR3 is TGTGCCAGCAGCCAAGGGATCGGGAGCTACGAGCAGTACTTC.

In DNA form, the CDR3 reads TGCGCCAGCAGCCAAGATTGGCAAGGTTTAGCCAAAAACATTCAGTACTTC. Translating gives CASSQDWQGLAKNIQYF. The gene calls are TRBV4-3 and TRBJ2-4; D is unclear. CDR1 and CDR2 (germline): LGHNA, YSLEER. V dropped 0 bases and J dropped 0 bases, with 12 bases sitting between them. This CDR3 contains 17 residues.

The J gene is TRBJ2-3, the V gene TRBV12-5; 9 nucleotides line up with TRBD1. V was clipped by 3 bases and J by 1 base; unmatched bases: 2. CDR1 LGHNT and CDR2 FRNRAP come from the germline V gene. The CDR3 is made up of 15 amino acids. CDR3 nucleotide sequence: TGTGCTAGTGGTTTCAGGACAGGGGGCACAGATACGCAGTATTTT. Its translation is CASGFRTGGTDTQYF.

This clonotype was counted between two and nine times. The genes are TRBV28 and TRBJ2-7; 11 bases agree with TRBD2. The J segment lost 3 bases and the V segment lost 8 bases, leaving 6 bases of the junction unmatched. Germline CDR1 is MDHEN and CDR2 is SYDVKM. The CDR3 spans 14 residues. CDR3 amino acids: CASGTGTSGYEQYF. CDR3 DNA sequence: TGTGCCAGCGGGACCGGGACTAGCGGCTACGAGCAGTACTTC.

This clonotype was observed a handful of times. This chain connects TRBV29-1 to TRBJ2-3; tentatively, D is TRBD2 (6 bases). V was cut by 7 bases and J by 11 bases, with 13 bases left in between. This CDR3 contains 10 residues. Germline assignment: CDR1 SQVTM and CDR2 ANQGSEA. In nucleotides, the CDR3 is TGCAGCGCCTTACTGGGGGGGCAGTATTTT. Encoded protein: CSALLGGQYF.